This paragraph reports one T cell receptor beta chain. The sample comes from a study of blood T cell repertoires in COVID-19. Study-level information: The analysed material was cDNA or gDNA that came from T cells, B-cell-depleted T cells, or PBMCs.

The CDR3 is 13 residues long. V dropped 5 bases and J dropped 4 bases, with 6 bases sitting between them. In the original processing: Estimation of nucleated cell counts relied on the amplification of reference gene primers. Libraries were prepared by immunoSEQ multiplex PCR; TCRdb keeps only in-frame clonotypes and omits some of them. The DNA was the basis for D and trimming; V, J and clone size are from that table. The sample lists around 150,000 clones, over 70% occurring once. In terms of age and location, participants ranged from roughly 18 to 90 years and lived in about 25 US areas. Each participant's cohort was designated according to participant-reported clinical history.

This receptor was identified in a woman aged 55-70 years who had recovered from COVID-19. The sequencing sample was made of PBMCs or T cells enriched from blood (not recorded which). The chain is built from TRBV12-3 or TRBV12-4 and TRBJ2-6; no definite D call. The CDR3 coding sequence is TGTGCCAGCAGTGCGTCCGGGGCCAACGTCCTGACTTTC. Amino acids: CASSASGANVLTF.